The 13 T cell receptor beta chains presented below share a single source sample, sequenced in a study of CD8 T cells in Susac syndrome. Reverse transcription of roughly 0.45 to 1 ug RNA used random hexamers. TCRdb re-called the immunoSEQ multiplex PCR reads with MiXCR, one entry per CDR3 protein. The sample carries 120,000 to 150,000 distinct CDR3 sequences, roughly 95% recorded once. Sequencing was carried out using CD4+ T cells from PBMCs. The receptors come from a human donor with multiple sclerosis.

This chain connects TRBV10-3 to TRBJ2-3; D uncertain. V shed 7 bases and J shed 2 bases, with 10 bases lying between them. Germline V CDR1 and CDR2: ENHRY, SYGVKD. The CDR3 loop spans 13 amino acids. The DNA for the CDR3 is TGTGCCATCAAGCTCCATGACACAGATACGCAGTATTTT. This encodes CAIKLHDTDTQYF.

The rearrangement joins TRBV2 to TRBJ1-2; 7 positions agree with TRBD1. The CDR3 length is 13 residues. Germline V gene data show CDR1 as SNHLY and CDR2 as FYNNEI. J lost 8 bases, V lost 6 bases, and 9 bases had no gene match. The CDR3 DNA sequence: TGTGCCAGCAGCGAAAAAAGACAGGGAGGCTACACCTTC. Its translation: CASSEKRQGGYTF. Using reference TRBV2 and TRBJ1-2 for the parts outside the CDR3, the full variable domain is EPEVTQTPSHQVTQMGQEVILRCVPISNHLYFYWYRQILGQKVEFLVSFYNNEISEKSEIFDDQFSVERPDGSNFTLKIRSTKLEDSAMYFCASSEKRQGGYTFGSGTRLTVV.

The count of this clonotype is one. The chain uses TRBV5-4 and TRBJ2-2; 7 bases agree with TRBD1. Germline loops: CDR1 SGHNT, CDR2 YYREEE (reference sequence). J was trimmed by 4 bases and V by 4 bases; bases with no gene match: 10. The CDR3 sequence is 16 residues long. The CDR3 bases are TGTGCCAGCAGCCTAGAGGGGACAGTTACCACCGGGGAGCTGTTTTTT. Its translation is CASSLEGTVTTGELFF.

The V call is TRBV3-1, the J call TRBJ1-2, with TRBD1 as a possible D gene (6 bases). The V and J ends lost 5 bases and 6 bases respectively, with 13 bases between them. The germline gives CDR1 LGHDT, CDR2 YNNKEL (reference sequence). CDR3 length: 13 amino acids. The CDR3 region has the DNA TGTGCCAGCAGCACTCGCACAGGGAATGGCTACACCTTC. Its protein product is CASSTRTGNGYTF.

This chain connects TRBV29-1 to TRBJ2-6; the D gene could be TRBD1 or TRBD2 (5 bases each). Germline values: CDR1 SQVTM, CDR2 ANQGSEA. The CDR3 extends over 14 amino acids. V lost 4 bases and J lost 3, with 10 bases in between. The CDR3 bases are TGCAGCGTTGCCCGGGGCTATGGGGCCAACGTCCTGACTTTC. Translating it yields CSVARGYGANVLTF.

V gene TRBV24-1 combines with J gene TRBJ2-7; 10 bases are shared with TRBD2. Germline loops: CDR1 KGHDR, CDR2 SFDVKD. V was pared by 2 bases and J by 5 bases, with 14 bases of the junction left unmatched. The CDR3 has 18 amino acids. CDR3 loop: CATSDSDSLAGAGNEQYF. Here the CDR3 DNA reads TGTGCCACCAGTGATTCCGACTCCCTAGCGGGAGCGGGCAACGAGCAGTACTTC.

This chain's CDR3 is CASSSGPGGSYEQYF. In DNA form, the CDR3 reads TGTGCCAGTAGTTCCGGGCCAGGGGGCTCCTACGAGCAGTACTTC. The rearrangement joins TRBV19 to TRBJ2-7; 7 nucleotides match TRBD1. V gave up 5 bases and J gave up 0 bases; unmatched junction bases: 7. This CDR3 spans 15 amino acids. Germline V gives CDR1 LNHDA, CDR2 SQIVND (reference sequence).

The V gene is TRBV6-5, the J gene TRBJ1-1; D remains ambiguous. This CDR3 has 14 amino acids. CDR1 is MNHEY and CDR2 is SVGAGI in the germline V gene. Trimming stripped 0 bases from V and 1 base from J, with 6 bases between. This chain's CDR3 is CASSYSPRNTEAFF. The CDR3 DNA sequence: TGTGCCAGCAGTTACTCGCCTCGGAACACTGAAGCTTTCTTT.

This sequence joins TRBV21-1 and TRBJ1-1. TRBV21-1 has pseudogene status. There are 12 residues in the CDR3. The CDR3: CASSKVAEEAFF. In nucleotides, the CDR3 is TGTGCCAGCAGCAAAGTTGCCGAAGAAGCTTTCTTT.

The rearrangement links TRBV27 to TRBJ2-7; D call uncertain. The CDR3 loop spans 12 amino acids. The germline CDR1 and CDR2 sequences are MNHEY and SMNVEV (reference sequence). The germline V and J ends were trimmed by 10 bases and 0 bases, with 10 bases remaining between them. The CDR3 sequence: CATGSRSYEQYF. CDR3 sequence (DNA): TGTGCCACCGGATCCCGCTCCTACGAGCAGTACTTC.

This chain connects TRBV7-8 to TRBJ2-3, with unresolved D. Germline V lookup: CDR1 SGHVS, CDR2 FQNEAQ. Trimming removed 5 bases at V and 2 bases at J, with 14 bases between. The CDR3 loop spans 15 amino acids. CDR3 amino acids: CASSRALASTDTQYF. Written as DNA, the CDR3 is TGTGCCAGCAGCCGGGCCCTCGCCTCCACAGATACGCAGTATTTT. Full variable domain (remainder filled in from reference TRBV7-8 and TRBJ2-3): GAGVSQSPRYKVAKRGQDVALRCDPISGHVSLFWYQQALGQGPEFLTYFQNEAQLDKSGLPSDRFFAERPEGSVSTLKIQRTQQEDSAVYLCASSRALASTDTQYFGPGTRLTVL.

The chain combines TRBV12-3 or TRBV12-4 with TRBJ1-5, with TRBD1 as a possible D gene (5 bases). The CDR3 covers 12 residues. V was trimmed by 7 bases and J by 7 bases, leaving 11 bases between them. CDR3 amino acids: CASTGGGQPQHF. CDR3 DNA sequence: TGTGCCAGCACCGGGGGGGGACAGCCCCAGCATTTT.

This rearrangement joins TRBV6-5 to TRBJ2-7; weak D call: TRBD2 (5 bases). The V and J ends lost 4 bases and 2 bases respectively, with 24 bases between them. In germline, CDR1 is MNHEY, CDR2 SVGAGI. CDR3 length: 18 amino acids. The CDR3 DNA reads TGTGCCAGCAGTTCCTTAGTTGTAGAAGGGCGGGTGGCCTACGAGCAGTACTTC. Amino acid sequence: CASSSLVVEGRVAYEQYF.